What follows are 7 T cell receptor beta chains derived from one specimen sequenced in a study of T cell responses to AZD1222 COVID-19 vaccine. Method: immunoSEQ multiplex PCR; TCRdb's copy keeps in-frame clones and lacks some. Among roughly 65,000 clones, roughly 83% were seen once, and the ten largest hold nearly 25%. Sequenced material: peripheral blood, taken 28 days after the second AZD1222 dose. All receptors derive from an adult who received the AZD1222 COVID-19 vaccine.

The chain has TRBV19 and TRBJ2-3; 7 bases fit TRBD2. This CDR3 region has 14 residues. Germline values: CDR1 LNHDA, CDR2 SQIVND (reference sequence). V lost 9 bases, J lost 1 base, and 7 bases stayed unmatched. The CDR3: CASSPGRGTDTQYF. In DNA form, the CDR3 reads TGTGCCAGCAGCCCGGGGAGGGGCACAGATACGCAGTATTTT.

This clone occurred a few times. This chain uses TRBV5-1 with TRBJ2-4; 10 positions match TRBD2. Unmatched junction bases numbered 10, after V lost 0 bases and J lost 1 base. CDR1 and CDR2 from the germline V gene are SGHRS and YFSETQ. The CDR3 spans 19 residues. CDR3 sequence (DNA): TGCGCCAGCAGCTTGGACCCCGGGACTAGCGATCTGGCCAAAAACATTCAGTACTTC. It is translated as CASSLDPGTSDLAKNIQYF.

The chain couples TRBV15 to TRBJ1-6; D is ambiguous. Germline CDR1 is LNHNV and CDR2 is YYDKDF (reference sequence). Trimming stripped 5 bases from V and 0 bases from J, with 5 bases between. The CDR3 runs 14 residues. CDR3 DNA sequence: TGTGCCACCAGCCGGAGCTCCTATAATTCACCCCTCCACTTT. Its protein is CATSRSSYNSPLHF.

CDR3 DNA sequence: TGTGCCAGCTCACCTTCAGAGCAAAATCAGCCCCAGCATTTT. Translation: CASSPSEQNQPQHF. This chain links TRBV18 with TRBJ1-5; D is undetermined. V lost 3 bases and J lost 4, with 10 bases in between. The length of the CDR3 is 14 residues. Germline CDR1 KGHSH, CDR2 LQKENI.

The chain has TRBV3-1 (or the pseudogene TRBV3-2) and TRBJ1-4; D is undetermined. Trimming removed 1 base from V and 7 bases from J, with 10 bases in between. There are 14 residues in the CDR3. Germline values: CDR1 LGHDT, CDR2 YNNKEL (reference sequence). The CDR3 protein is CASSQGPVGEKLFF. DNA for the CDR3: TGTGCCAGCAGCCAAGGCCCAGTTGGTGAAAAACTGTTTTTT.

CDR3 coding DNA: TGTGCCAGCGGGGGTAGCTCCTATAATTCACCCCTCCACTTT. This gives the protein CASGGSSYNSPLHF. The rearrangement joins TRBV28 to TRBJ1-6, with D possibly matching TRBD1 (5 bases). Germline CDR1 is MDHEN and CDR2 is SYDVKM. The CDR3 contains 14 residues. V dropped 8 bases and J dropped 0 bases, with 8 bases sitting between them.

J is TRBJ2-2 and V is TRBV5-1; TRBD2 might be the D (7 bases). V lost 7 bases to trimming and J lost 6 bases, with 19 bases between them. Per the germline V gene, CDR1 is SGHRS and CDR2 is YFSETQ. There are 15 residues in the CDR3. The CDR3: CASAERAGAAGELFF. DNA of the CDR3: TGCGCCAGCGCCGAACGTGCGGGGGCGGCCGGGGAGCTGTTTTTT.